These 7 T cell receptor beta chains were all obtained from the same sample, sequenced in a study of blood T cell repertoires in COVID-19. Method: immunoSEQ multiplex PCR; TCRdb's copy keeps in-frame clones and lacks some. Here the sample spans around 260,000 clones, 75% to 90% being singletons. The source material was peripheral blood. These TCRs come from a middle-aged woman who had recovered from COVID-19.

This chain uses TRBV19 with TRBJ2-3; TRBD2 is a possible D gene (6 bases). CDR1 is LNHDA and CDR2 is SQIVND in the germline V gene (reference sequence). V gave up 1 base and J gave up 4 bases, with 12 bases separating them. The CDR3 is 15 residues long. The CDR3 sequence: CASSIGGGIADTQYF. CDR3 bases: TGTGCCAGTAGTATAGGGGGCGGGATCGCAGATACGCAGTATTTT.

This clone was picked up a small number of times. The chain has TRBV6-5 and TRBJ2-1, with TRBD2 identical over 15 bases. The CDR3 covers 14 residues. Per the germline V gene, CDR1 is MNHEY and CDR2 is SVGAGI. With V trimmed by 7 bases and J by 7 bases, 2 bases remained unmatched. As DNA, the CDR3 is TGTGCCAGCACCGGGACTAGCGGGGGGAATGAGCAGTTCTTC. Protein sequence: CASTGTSGGNEQFF.

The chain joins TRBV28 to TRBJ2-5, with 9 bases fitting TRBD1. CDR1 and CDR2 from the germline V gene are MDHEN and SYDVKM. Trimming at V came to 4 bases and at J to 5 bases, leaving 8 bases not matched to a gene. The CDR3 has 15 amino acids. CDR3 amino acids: CASSYGQGLGETQYF. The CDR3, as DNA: TGTGCCAGCAGTTATGGACAGGGGTTGGGTGAGACCCAGTACTTC.

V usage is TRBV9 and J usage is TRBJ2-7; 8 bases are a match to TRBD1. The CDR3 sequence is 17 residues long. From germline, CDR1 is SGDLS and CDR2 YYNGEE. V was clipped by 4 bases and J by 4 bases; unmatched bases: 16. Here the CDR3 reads CASSSQLGAGGLYEQYF. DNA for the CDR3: TGTGCCAGCAGCTCCCAACTGGGGGCAGGGGGCCTTTACGAGCAGTACTTC.

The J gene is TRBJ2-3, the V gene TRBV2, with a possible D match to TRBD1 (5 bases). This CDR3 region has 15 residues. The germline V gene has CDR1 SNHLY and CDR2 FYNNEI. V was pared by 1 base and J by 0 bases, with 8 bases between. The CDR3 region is CASSEGGTSTDTQYF. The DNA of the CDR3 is TGTGCCAGCAGTGAAGGGGGCACTAGCACAGATACGCAGTATTTT. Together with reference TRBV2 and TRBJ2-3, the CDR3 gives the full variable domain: EPEVTQTPSHQVTQMGQEVILRCVPISNHLYFYWYRQILGQKVEFLVSFYNNEISEKSEIFDDQFSVERPDGSNFTLKIRSTKLEDSAMYFCASSEGGTSTDTQYFGPGTRLTVL.

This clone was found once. The DNA for the CDR3 is TGTGCCAGTAGTCTACTAGCGGTCGGGGGCAATGAGCAGTTCTTC. Translated, it gives CASSLLAVGGNEQFF. The chain combines TRBV19 with TRBJ2-1; 8 nucleotides align to TRBD2. Germline-derived CDR1 and CDR2 are LNHDA and SQIVND (reference sequence). The V segment lost 5 bases and the J segment 6 bases; nucleotides outside the gene matches: 9. The CDR3 is made up of 15 amino acids.

CDR3 sequence reads: CASSLAGVDEKLFF. In nucleotides, the CDR3 is TGTGCCAGCAGCTTGGCAGGTGTCGATGAAAAACTGTTTTTT. The chain is built from TRBV5-6 and TRBJ1-4; D is uncertain. CDR3 length: 14 residues. CDR1 is SGHDT, CDR2 YYEEEE, per germline. Trimming left V 0 bases short and J 6 bases short, with 9 bases between.